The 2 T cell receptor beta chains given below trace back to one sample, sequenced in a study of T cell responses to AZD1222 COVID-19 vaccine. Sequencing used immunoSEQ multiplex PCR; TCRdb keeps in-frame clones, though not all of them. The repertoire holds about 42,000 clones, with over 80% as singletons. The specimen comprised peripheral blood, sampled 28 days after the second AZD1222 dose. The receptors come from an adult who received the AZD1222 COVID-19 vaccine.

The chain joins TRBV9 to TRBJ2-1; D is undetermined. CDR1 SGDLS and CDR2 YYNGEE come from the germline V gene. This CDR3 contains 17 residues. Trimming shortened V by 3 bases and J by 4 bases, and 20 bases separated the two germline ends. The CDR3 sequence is CASSAGVGSGPYNEQFF. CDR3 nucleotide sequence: TGTGCCAGCAGCGCCGGTGTTGGTTCCGGCCCTTACAATGAGCAGTTCTTC.

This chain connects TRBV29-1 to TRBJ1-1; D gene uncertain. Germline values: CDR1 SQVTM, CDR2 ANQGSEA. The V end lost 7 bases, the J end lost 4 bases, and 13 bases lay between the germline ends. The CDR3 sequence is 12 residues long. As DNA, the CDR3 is TGCAGCGGGGCGTGGGTCAGCACTGAAGCTTTCTTT. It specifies CSGAWVSTEAFF.